The clone carrying this TCR beta chain was detected a few times. Its specificity is unknown. This specimen comes from a study of graft-versus-host responses after intestinal transplantation. Study-wide background: Anti-thymocyte globulin induction was given to all recipients, followed by tacrolimus and steroids for two to four years.

CDR1 and CDR2 from the germline V gene are ENHRY and SYGVKD. V was clipped by 8 bases and J by 3 bases; unmatched bases: 11. There are 16 residues in the CDR3. The data were produced by immunoSEQ multiplex PCR, yet TCRdb's version contains in-frame clones alone and is incomplete. The sample includes approximately 120,000 clones, 90% to 95% of them seen just once. The chain employs TRBV10-3 and TRBJ2-3; TRBD2 agrees at 10 bases. The sequence derives from a human donor who received an intestinal transplant. The sample was unstimulated CD4+ T cells sorted from spleen or lymph node cells, taken before intestinal transplant. The CDR3 loop is CAISELMGLATDTQYF. The CDR3 coding sequence is TGTGCCATCTCCGAATTAATGGGACTAGCGACAGATACGCAGTATTTT.